This T cell receptor beta chain emerged from a study of CD8 T cells in Susac syndrome. CD8+ and CD4+ T cells circulating in blood were sequenced for TCR beta. Negative isolation was applied to CD8+ and CD4+ T cells, and FACS enrichment was applied to TEMRA cells. The V end was cut by 0 bases, the J end by 2 bases, with 8 bases between. The CDR3 covers 14 residues. Germline-derived CDR1 and CDR2 are MNHEY and SMNVEV (reference sequence). RNA amounts of roughly 0.5 to 1 ug underwent reverse transcription with random hexamers. An immunoSEQ multiplex PCR generated amplified TCR beta CDR3 products spanning 54 Vbeta and 13 Jbeta. TCRdb ran MiXCR on the immunoSEQ multiplex PCR reads and lists one entry per CDR3 protein. The sample lists some 400,000 distinct CDR3 sequences, more than 80% occurring once.

The rearrangement uses TRBV27 and TRBJ2-7, with no clear D. This receptor was obtained from a human donor with multiple sclerosis. Sequencing used CD8+ T cells from PBMCs. CDR3: CASSLSVEAYEQYF. In DNA form, the CDR3 reads TGTGCCAGCAGTTTATCCGTAGAGGCCTACGAGCAGTACTTC.